Below, 21 T cell receptor beta chains from the same sample are listed, as sequenced in a study of monozygotic twins with inflammatory bowel disease. TCRdb re-called the 5' RACE reads, yielding one record per CDR3 amino acid sequence without DNA. This table lists around 400,000 distinct CDR3 sequences. The sample comprised blood. These receptor sequences come from a human donor with ulcerative colitis or Crohn's disease, or a healthy co-twin of an affected twin (not recorded which).

V gene TRBV18 combines with J gene TRBJ1-1. CDR3 size: 17 residues. Looked up from germline, CDR1 is KGHSH and CDR2 is LQKENI. The CDR3 spells CASSPTSPGLRNTEAFF.

V and J are TRBV5-3 and TRBJ2-2; TCRdb calls TRBD1, which cannot be checked without DNA. TRBV5-3 is flagged as an ORF with uncertain function. This CDR3 has 16 residues. CDR3 loop: CARSGWDRRLTGELFF.

The chain uses TRBV5-1 and TRBJ1-2; TCRdb indicates TRBD1, and absent DNA this call remains unverified. This CDR3 is built from 14 residues. Germline CDR1 and CDR2: SGHRS and YFSETQ. The CDR3 protein is CASTGTGGSYGYTF.

The V call is TRBV6-1, the J call TRBJ2-3; TCRdb indicates TRBD2, and absent DNA this call remains unverified. CDR1 is MNHNS and CDR2 is SASEGT in the germline V gene. The CDR3 runs to 15 residues. The CDR3 protein is CASSVGESSTDTQYF.

V usage is TRBV6-1 and J usage is TRBJ1-4; TCRdb's D call, TRBD1, is unchecked because there is no DNA. The CDR3 length is 16 residues. The V gene's germline CDR1 is MNHNS and CDR2 SASEGT. CDR3 protein: CASTRGAGTGDEKLFF.

The rearrangement uses TRBV20-1 and TRBJ2-1; TCRdb proposes TRBD1, but this gene call is untestable without DNA. Per the germline V gene, CDR1 is DFQATT and CDR2 is SNEGSKA (reference sequence). The CDR3 runs to 14 residues. The CDR3 reads CSARNWGSYNEQFF.

This CDR3 is CASRPLAGGGTQYF. This chain connects TRBV12-3 or TRBV12-4 to TRBJ2-3; absent DNA, TCRdb's TRBD2 call cannot be checked. This CDR3 has 14 residues.

The chain carries TRBV5-1 and TRBJ1-3. This CDR3 region has 15 residues. Germline CDR1 is SGHRS and CDR2 is YFSETQ. CDR3 residues: CASSASAGSGNTIYF.

This rearrangement joins TRBV5-5 to TRBJ1-1. The CDR3 spans 15 residues. The germline V gene encodes CDR1 SGHKS and CDR2 YYEKEE (reference sequence). The CDR3 loop is CASSSDRGRGTEAFF.

The V gene is TRBV5-1, the J gene TRBJ2-1. Germline V gene lookup returns CDR1 SGHRS and CDR2 YFSETQ. This CDR3 has 15 amino acids. The chain's CDR3 is CASSLVVGTYNEQFF. Together with reference TRBV5-1 and TRBJ2-1, the CDR3 gives the full variable domain: KAGVTQTPRYLIKTRGQQVTLSCSPISGHRSVSWYQQTPGQGLQFLFEYFSETQRNKGNFPGRFSGRQFSNSRSEMNVSTLELGDSALYLCASSLVVGTYNEQFFGPGTRLTVL.

The chain carries TRBV4-3 and TRBJ1-2. Germline V gene lookup returns CDR1 LGHNA and CDR2 YSLEER. CDR3 length: 14 residues. The CDR3 here is CASSQEVPNYGYTF.

The CDR3 spells CSARDETSGVNTGELFF. The chain is built from TRBV20-1 and TRBJ2-2; the TRBD2 assignment by TCRdb is unverifiable without DNA. The CDR3 consists of 17 residues. Germline CDR1 DFQATT, CDR2 SNEGSKA (reference sequence).

This chain connects TRBV30 to TRBJ1-1. The CDR3 is 13 amino acids. Germline CDR1 is GTSNPN and CDR2 is SVGIG (reference sequence). The chain's CDR3 is CAWTRQLRTEAFF.

The J gene is TRBJ2-7, the V gene TRBV28; TCRdb returns TRBD1, unconfirmable since there is no DNA. Per the germline V gene, CDR1 is MDHEN and CDR2 is SYDVKM. This CDR3 spans 17 amino acids. This chain's CDR3 is CASSFFYPGTGRYEQYF. Supplemented by reference TRBV28 and TRBJ2-7, the full variable domain reads DVKVTQSSRYLVKRTGEKVFLECVQDMDHENMFWYRQDPGLGLRLIYFSYDVKMKEKGDIPEGYSVSREKKERFSLILESASTNQTSMYLCASSFFYPGTGRYEQYFGPGTRLTVT.

The CDR3 loop reads CASSPPGRGGRNEQFF. The rearrangement joins TRBV7-9 to TRBJ2-1; TCRdb designates TRBD2, a call that cannot be tested without DNA. The V gene's germline CDR1 is SEHNR and CDR2 FQNEAQ (reference sequence). This CDR3 has 16 amino acids.

The rearrangement joins TRBV5-4 to TRBJ2-1; TCRdb lists TRBD1, though no DNA is available to test this call. Germline V lookup: CDR1 SGHNT, CDR2 YYREEE (reference sequence). The CDR3 has 15 residues. The CDR3 sequence is CASFILGAGGNEQFF.

The CDR3 is CASRHVRGEDTQYF. The V gene is TRBV6-1, the J gene TRBJ2-3; lacking DNA, the TRBD1 call made by TCRdb goes unchecked. Looked up from germline, CDR1 is MNHNS and CDR2 is SASEGT. The CDR3 has 14 residues.

The V gene is TRBV5-1, the J gene TRBJ2-6; TCRdb outputs TRBD1, but without DNA this stays unchecked. The CDR3 sequence is 17 residues long. Germline values: CDR1 SGHRS, CDR2 YFSETQ. This chain's CDR3 is CASSFRGQESGANVLTF.

The chain uses TRBV5-1 and TRBJ1-1; TCRdb's D call of TRBD1 is untestable without DNA. Germline CDR1 reads SGHRS; CDR2 reads YFSETQ. This CDR3 comprises 16 residues. This CDR3 reads CASSSGTGLLNTEAFF.

V gene TRBV24-1 combines with J gene TRBJ2-2; TCRdb's D call of TRBD2 is untestable without DNA. Germline CDR1 KGHDR, CDR2 SFDVKD. The CDR3 runs to 15 residues. The CDR3 is CATSDQGRDTGELFF.

CDR3 sequence: CAWSRLAGQETQYF. This sequence joins TRBV30 and TRBJ2-5; as DNA is missing, the TRBD2 call by TCRdb cannot be tested. Germline lookup yields CDR1 GTSNPN and CDR2 SVGIG (reference sequence). CDR3 length: 14 residues.